This T cell receptor (beta chain) was profiled in a study of T cells in Graves' hyperthyroidism and ophthalmopathy. Researchers amplified the TCR beta CDR3 regions from RNA transcripts. A first-round RT-PCR of the TCR CDR3 used the HTBI primer set. One entry per CDR3 protein, called by TCRdb with MiXCR from the multiplex PCR reads. The data show 200,000 to 300,000 distinct CDR3 sequences, with roughly 15% seen just once and approximately 30% held by the top ten. CDR3 length equals 13 residues. V trimming: 1 base; J trimming: 7 bases; junction bases outside the gene matches: 1. Germline-derived CDR1 and CDR2 are LNHNV and YYDKDF (reference sequence). The table lists this clonotype with many counts.

This sequence was found in a young woman with Graves' ophthalmopathy. The chain employs TRBV15 and TRBJ2-1, with 7 positions matching TRBD2. The sequenced material came from blood. The CDR3 reads CATSRGRGNEQFF. In nucleotides, the CDR3 is TGTGCCACCAGCAGAGGGCGGGGGAATGAGCAGTTCTTC.